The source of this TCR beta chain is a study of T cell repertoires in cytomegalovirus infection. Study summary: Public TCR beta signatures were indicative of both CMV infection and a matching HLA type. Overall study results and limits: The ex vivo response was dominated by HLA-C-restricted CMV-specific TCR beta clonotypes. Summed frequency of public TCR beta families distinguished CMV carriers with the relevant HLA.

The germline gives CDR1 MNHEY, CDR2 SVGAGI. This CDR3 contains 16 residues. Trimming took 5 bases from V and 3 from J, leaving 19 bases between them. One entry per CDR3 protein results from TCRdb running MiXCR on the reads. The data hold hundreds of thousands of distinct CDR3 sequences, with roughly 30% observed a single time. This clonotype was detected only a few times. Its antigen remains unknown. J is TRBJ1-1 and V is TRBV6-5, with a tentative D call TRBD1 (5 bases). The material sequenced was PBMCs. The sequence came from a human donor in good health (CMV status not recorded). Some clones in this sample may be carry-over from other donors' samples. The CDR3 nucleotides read TGTGCCAGCAGTGCCCTTCCAACTGGGGGGTACACTGAAGCTTTCTTT. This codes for CASSALPTGGYTEAFF.